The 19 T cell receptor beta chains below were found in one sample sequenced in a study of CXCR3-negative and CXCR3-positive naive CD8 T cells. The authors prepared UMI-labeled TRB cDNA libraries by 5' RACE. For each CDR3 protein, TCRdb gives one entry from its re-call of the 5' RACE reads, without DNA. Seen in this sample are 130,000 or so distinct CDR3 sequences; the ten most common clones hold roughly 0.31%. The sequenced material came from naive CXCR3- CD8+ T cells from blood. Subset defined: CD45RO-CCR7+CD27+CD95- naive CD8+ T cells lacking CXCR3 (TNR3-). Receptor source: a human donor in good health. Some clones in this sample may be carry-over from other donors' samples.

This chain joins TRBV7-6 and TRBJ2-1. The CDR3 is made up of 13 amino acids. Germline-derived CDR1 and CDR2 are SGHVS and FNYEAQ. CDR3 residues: CASSSLDPDEQFF. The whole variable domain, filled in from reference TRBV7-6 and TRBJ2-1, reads GAGVSQSPRYKVTKRGQDVALRCDPISGHVSLYWYRQALGQGPEFLTYFNYEAQQDKSGLPNDRFSAERPEGSISTLTIQRTEQRDSAMYRCASSSLDPDEQFFGPGTRLTVL.

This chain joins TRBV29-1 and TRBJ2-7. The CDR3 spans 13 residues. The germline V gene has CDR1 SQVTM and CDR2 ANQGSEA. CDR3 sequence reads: CSKNVRVSYEQYF.

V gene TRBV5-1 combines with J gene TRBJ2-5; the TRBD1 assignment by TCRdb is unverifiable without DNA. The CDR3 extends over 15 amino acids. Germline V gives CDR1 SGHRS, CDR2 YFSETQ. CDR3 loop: CASSNPRDTQETQYF.

The CDR3 sequence is CAWARDSNTDTQYF. The chain joins TRBV30 to TRBJ2-3; TCRdb returns TRBD2, unconfirmable since there is no DNA. The CDR3 consists of 14 residues. The germline CDR1 and CDR2 sequences are GTSNPN and SVGIG (reference sequence).

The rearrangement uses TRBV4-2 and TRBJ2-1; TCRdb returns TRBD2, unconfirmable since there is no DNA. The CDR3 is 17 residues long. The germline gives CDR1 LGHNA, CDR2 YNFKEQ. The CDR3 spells CASTKELSGGAYNEQFF.

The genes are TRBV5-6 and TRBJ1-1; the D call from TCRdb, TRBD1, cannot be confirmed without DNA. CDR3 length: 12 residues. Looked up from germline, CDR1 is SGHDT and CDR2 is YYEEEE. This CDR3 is CASSAGTSEAFF.

CDR3 residues: CASSDGRLAAISNIQYF. The chain is built from TRBV2 and TRBJ2-4; TCRdb designates TRBD2, a call that cannot be tested without DNA. Germline loops: CDR1 SNHLY, CDR2 FYNNEI. CDR3 length: 17 amino acids. Variable domain in full (rest from reference TRBV2 and TRBJ2-4): EPEVTQTPSHQVTQMGQEVILRCVPISNHLYFYWYRQILGQKVEFLVSFYNNEISEKSEIFDDQFSVERPDGSNFTLKIRSTKLEDSAMYFCASSDGRLAAISNIQYFGAGTRLSVL.

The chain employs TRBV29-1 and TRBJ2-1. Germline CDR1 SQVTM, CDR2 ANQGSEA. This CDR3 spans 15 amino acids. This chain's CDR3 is CSVAISGGSYNEQFF.

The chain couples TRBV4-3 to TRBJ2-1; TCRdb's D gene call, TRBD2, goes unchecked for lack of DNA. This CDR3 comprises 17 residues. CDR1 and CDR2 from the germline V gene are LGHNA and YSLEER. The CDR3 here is CASSQDQAREAYNEQFF.

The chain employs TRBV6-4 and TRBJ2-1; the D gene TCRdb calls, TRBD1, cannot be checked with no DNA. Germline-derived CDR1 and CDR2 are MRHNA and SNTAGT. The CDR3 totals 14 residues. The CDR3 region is CASSDGQGADEQFF.

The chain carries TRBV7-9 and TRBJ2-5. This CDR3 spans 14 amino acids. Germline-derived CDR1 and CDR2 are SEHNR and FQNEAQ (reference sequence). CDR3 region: CASSFLGSQETQYF.

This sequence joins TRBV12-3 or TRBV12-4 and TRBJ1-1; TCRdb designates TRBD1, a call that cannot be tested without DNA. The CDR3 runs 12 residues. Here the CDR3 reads CASSPGGQGAFF.

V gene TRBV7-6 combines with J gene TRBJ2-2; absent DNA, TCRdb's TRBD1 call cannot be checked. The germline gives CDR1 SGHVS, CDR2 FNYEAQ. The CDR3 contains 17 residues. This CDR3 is CASTLQGTSGVSGELFF.

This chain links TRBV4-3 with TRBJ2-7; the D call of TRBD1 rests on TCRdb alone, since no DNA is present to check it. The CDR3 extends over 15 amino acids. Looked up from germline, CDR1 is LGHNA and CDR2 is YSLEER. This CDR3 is CASSPSRGGPYEQYF.

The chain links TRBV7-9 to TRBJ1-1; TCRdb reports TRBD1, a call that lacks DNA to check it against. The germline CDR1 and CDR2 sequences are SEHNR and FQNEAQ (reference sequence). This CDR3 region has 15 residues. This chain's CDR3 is CASSPRTGGVTEAFF.

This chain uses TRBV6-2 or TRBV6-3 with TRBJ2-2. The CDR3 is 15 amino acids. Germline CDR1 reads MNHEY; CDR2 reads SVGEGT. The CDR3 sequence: CASSYSEEYTGELFF.

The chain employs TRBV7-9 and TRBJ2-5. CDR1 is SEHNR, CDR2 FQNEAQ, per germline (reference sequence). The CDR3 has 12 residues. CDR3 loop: CASSPLQETQYF.

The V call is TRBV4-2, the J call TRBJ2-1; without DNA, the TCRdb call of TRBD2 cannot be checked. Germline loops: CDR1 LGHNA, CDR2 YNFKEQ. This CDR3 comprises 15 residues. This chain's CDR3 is CASGRASGPNNEQFF.

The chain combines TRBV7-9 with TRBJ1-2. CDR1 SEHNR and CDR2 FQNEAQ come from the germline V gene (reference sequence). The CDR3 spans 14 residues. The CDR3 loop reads CASTMVTQTDGYTF.